Shown below are 5 T cell receptor beta chains from a single sample sequenced in a study of cytomegalovirus exposure and HLA in healthy donors. This PCR relied on a set of 60 Vbeta primers and 13 Jbeta primers. Sequenced by immunoSEQ multiplex PCR; TCRdb stores in-frame clones only, minus some. This sample carries 150,000 to 200,000 clones, roughly 79% of them seen once, and the ten largest clones take approximately 2%. Sequencing used PBMCs. The receptors derive from a woman in her 30s in good health and CMV-seropositive.

The chain joins TRBV6-4 to TRBJ2-5, with 7 positions matching TRBD1. This CDR3 contains 14 residues. J was trimmed by 2 bases and V by 5 bases; bases with no gene match: 5. Germline CDR1 is MRHNA and CDR2 is SNTAGT. CDR3 region: CASSLPGQQETQYF. The CDR3 DNA reads as TGTGCCAGCAGTTTACCGGGACAGCAAGAGACCCAGTACTTC.

The rearrangement links TRBV5-4 to TRBJ1-2, with D uncertain. Germline CDR1 SGHNT, CDR2 YYREEE (reference sequence). CDR3 length: 17 residues. Deletions cut 0 bases from V and 8 bases from J, with 23 bases between. CDR3 in amino acids: CASSLDFRPKTGWGYTF. The CDR3 nucleotides are TGTGCCAGCAGCTTGGATTTCCGCCCTAAGACCGGGTGGGGCTACACCTTC.

As DNA, the CDR3 is TGTGCCATCAGTGAGTCGGAGCGGAGCTACAATGAGCAGTTCTTC. Translation: CAISESERSYNEQFF. The chain uses TRBV10-3 and TRBJ2-1; TRBD2 is a possible D gene (5 bases). The CDR3 spans 15 residues. V lost 0 bases to trimming and J lost 3 bases, with 9 bases between them. Looked up from germline, CDR1 is ENHRY and CDR2 is SYGVKD.

V usage is TRBV7-2 and J usage is TRBJ1-2; possible D gene TRBD1, 5 bases. V lost 1 base and J lost 5, with 5 bases in between. CDR3 length: 12 residues. Per the germline V gene, CDR1 is SGHTA and CDR2 is FQGNSA. DNA for the CDR3: TGTGCCAGCAGCTTAGAGGGGTATGGCTACACCTTC. Translation gives CASSLEGYGYTF.

For this clone: This specimen includes other DNA sequences encoding the same CDR3. The gene calls are TRBV5-1 and TRBJ2-7; 7 nucleotides agree with TRBD1. CDR1 and CDR2 (germline): SGHRS, YFSETQ. This CDR3 is built from 14 residues. The V gene end was trimmed by 0 bases and the J gene end by 3 bases; junction bases not matched to a gene: 3. CDR3 nucleotide sequence: TGCGCCAGCAGCTTGGCGGGACAGAACTACGAGCAGTACTTC. Protein: CASSLAGQNYEQYF.